The rows below give T cell receptor beta chains drawn from one sample of a study of siplizumab effects on memory and regulatory T cells. This table comes from immunoSEQ multiplex PCR, and its TCRdb copy is limited to in-frame clones, with some not included. In the table there are some 7,800 clones, about two fifths of which are singletons. No cognate antigen is known for these TCRs. The sample consisted of CFSE-low (dividing) CD8+ T cells sorted from an allogeneic mixed lymphocyte reaction. The origin of the receptors is a human donor in good health; the cells came from an allogeneic mixed lymphocyte reaction. The conserved cysteine and the conserved F or W are not part of the CDR3 here. A clone size is listed for some rows: how often the clone was seen (once, few, many), or a class if it is expanded.

j_call v_call clone_size cdr3_aa
TRBJ2-4 TRBV27 - ASSLTGAPLAKNIQY
TRBJ2-7 TRBV7-9 once ASSPGKGAYEQY
TRBJ2-7 TRBV6-6 - ASSYGVSYEQY
TRBJ2-7 TRBV6-1 - ASSERPGGTDEQY
TRBJ2-1 TRBV10-3 few AISESGFSSYNEQF
TRBJ1-2 TRBV30 medium-sized AWSPGTVYGYT
TRBJ2-5 TRBV11-3 few ASSTQETQY
TRBJ2-7 TRBV6-6 - ASSYGRAYEQY
TRBJ1-3 TRBV7-7 - ASSLMSGAGNTIY
TRBJ2-7 TRBV7-9 medium-sized ASQGGTYEQY
TRBJ1-5 TRBV4-3 few ASSQDHYSNQPQH
TRBJ2-1 TRBV10-2 medium-sized ASSENGQDEQF
TRBJ2-7 TRBV27 medium-sized ASSLTSAWVYEQY
TRBJ1-3 TRBV5-6 - ASSLVASGNTIY
TRBJ2-7 TRBV7-3 - ASSLVFYEQY
TRBJ2-1 TRBV29-1 once SARDSINEQF
TRBJ2-2 TRBV19 - ASSLIQGAGELF
TRBJ2-1 TRBV30 medium-sized AWSGVRVGNEQF
TRBJ1-2 TRBV9 once ASSVARYGGYT
TRBJ2-1 TRBV7-7 few ASSPLGREGEQF
TRBJ2-5 TRBV7-6 few ASSLDRVEETQY
TRBJ2-3 TRBV13 few ASSLERSTDTQY
TRBJ1-2 TRBV6-1 once ASSEIRTVVNYGYT
TRBJ1-1 TRBV19 - ASSIFGKTEAF
TRBJ1-2 TRBV5-2 - ASSQESRTTYYGYT
TRBJ2-2 TRBV6-6 - ASSYSAENTGELF
TRBJ2-1 TRBV9 - ASSQTQNEQF
TRBJ2-7 TRBV6-1 - ASRGQGTTYEQY
TRBJ2-7 TRBV9 medium-sized ASSVGTGDYEQY
TRBJ2-3 TRBV6-1 - ASSSYRGFGDTQY
TRBJ2-5 TRBV7-8 medium-sized ASSLVGGTSNTGAQY
TRBJ2-7 TRBV7-6 medium-sized ASSNLDKPYEQY
TRBJ2-7 TRBV11-3 - ASSLGAGGYEQY
TRBJ1-5 TRBV5-6 - ASSLAGSQPQH
TRBJ2-7 TRBV27 medium-sized ASSAGLVLNPHEQY
TRBJ2-1 TRBV7-3 - ASSLMGNNEQF
TRBJ1-2 TRBV15 few ATSRPPEGGLGYT
TRBJ1-1 TRBV10-3 once AITQDRGTLNTEAF
TRBJ1-1 TRBV19 - ASTPGQSNTEAF
TRBJ1-1 TRBV20-1 medium-sized SARLGGEAF
TRBJ1-6 TRBV7-2 - ASSSLLRRRQAPLH
TRBJ2-2 TRBV4-3 - ASSNIVEGVGELF
TRBJ2-1 TRBV5-6 - ASSFRLLQF
TRBJ2-1 TRBV7-6 medium-sized ASSSLAPNNEQF
TRBJ2-5 TRBV7-9 once ASSQERKETQY
TRBJ2-7 TRBV4-1 once ASSHGGDYEQY